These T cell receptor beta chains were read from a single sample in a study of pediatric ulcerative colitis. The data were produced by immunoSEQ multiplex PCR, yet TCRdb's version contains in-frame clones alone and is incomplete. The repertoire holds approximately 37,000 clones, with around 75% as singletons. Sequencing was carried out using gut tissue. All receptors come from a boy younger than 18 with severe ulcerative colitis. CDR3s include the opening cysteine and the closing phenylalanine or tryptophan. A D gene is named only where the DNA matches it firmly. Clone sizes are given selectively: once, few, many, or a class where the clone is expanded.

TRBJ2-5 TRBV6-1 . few TGTGCCAGCAGTGGGATGGGGAACCAAGAGACCCAGTACTTC CASSGMGNQETQYF
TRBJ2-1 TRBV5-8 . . TGTGCCAGCAGCTATAGCTTAATCTCTGGGGCCGAGGGTGAGCAGTTCTTC CASSYSLISGAEGEQFF
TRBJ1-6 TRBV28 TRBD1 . TGTGCCAGCAGTCCCCTCACAGGGGGCGAGGTTAATTCACCCCTCCACTTT CASSPLTGGEVNSPLHF
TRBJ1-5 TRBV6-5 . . TGTGCCAGCAGTTCCTCCGGGCAGCCCCAGCATTTT CASSSSGQPQHF
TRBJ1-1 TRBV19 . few TGTGCCAGTAGCCCCCGTAAGGGGATGAACACTGAAGCTTTCTTT CASSPRKGMNTEAFF
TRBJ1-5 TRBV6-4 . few TGTGCCAGCAGTGAGGAGGGAAACCAGCATTTT CASSEEGNQHF
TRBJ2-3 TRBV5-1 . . TGCGCCAGCAGCCCCAATAGGGGGTGGCCAGATACGCAGTATTTT CASSPNRGWPDTQYF
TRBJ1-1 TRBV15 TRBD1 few TGTGCCACCCAGGGCAGGGGGCGCATAAACACTGAAGCTTTCTTT CATQGRGRINTEAFF
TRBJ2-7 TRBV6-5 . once TGTGCCAGCAGTTACCAACGGTTCTCCTACGAGCAGTACTTC CASSYQRFSYEQYF
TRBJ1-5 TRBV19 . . TGTGCCAGTAGTATAGAACGGAATCAGCCCCAGCATTTT CASSIERNQPQHF
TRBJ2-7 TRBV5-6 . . TGTGCCAGCAACTTGTTTTCGGGGAGCGAGCAGTACTTC CASNLFSGSEQYF
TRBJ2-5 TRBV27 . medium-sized TGTGCCAGCAGTTTTGGGACTGTGCCGGAGACCCAGTACTTC CASSFGTVPETQYF
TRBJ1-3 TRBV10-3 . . TGTGCCATCAGTGAGCGAGTCGGCACGGGGGGAAACACCATATATTTT CAISERVGTGGNTIYF
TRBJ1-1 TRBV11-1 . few TGTGCCAGCAGCTCCCCTTCCTCGGCGACTGAAGCTTTCTTT CASSSPSSATEAFF
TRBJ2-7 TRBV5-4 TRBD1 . TGTGCCAGCACCCGGGACAGGGCACTCGAGCAGTACTTC CASTRDRALEQYF
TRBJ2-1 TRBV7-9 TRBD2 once TGTGCCAGCAGCATATCCCCGACTAGCGGGGGTTACAATGAGCAGTTCTTC CASSISPTSGGYNEQFF
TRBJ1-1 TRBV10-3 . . TGTGCCATCACCCTGGACACGAACACTGAAGCTTTCTTT CAITLDTNTEAFF
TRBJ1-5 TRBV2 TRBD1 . TGTGCCAGCAGGGGACAGGGGGAGAAGCCCCAGCATTTT CASRGQGEKPQHF
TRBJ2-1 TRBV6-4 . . TGTGCCAGCAGTGACTCACTAGACTCCTACAATGAGCAGTTCTTC CASSDSLDSYNEQFF
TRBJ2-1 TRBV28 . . TGTGCCAGCAGTTTAGTGGCTCGACACAATGAGCAGTTCTTC CASSLVARHNEQFF
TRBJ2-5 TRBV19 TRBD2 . TGTGCCAGTTCCCCTCTAGCGGGGGGGTGGGAGACCCAGTACTTC CASSPLAGGWETQYF
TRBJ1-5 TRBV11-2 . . TGTGCCAGCAGCTTAGCAGGCCTTAGCAATCAGCCCCAGCATTTT CASSLAGLSNQPQHF
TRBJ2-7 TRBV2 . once TGTGCCAGCAGTGAACCGCCCCCCTACGAGCAGTACTTC CASSEPPPYEQYF
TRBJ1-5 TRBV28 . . TGTGCCAGCAGTTTAATTACAGCTAGCAATCAGCCCCAGCATTTT CASSLITASNQPQHF
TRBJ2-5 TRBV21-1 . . TGTGCCAGCAGCAACGGGGAGGGTTTGGAGACCCAGTACTTC CASSNGEGLETQYF